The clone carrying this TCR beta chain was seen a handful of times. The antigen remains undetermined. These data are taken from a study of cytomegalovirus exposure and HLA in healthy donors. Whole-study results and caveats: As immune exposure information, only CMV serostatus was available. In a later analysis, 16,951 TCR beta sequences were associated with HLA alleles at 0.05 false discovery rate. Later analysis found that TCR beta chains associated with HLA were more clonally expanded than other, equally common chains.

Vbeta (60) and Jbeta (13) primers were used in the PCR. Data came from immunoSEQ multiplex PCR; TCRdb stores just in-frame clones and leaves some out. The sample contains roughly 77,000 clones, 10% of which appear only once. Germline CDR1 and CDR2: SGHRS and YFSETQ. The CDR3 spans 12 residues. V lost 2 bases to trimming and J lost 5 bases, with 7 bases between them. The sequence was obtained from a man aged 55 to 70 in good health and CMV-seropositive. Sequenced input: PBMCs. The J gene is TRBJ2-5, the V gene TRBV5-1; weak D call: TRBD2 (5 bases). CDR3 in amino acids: CASSFSGETQYF. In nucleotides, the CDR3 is TGCGCCAGCAGCTTTTCGGGGGAGACCCAGTACTTC.